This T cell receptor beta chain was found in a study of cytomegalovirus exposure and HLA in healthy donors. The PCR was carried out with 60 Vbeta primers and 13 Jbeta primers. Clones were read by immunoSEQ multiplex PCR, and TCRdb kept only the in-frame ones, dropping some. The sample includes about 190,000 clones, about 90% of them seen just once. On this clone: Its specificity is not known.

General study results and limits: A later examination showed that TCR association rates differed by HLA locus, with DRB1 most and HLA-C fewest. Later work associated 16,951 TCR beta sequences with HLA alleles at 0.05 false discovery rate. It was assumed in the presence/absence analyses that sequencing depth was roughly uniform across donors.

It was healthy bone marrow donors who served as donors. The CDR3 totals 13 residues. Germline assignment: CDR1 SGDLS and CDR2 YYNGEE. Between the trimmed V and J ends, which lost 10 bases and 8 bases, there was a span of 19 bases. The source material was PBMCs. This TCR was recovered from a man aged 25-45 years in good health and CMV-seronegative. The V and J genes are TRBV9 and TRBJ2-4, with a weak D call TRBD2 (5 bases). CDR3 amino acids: CASADPLEDIQYF. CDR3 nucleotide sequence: TGTGCCTCAGCAGACCCGCTGGAGGACATTCAGTACTTC.